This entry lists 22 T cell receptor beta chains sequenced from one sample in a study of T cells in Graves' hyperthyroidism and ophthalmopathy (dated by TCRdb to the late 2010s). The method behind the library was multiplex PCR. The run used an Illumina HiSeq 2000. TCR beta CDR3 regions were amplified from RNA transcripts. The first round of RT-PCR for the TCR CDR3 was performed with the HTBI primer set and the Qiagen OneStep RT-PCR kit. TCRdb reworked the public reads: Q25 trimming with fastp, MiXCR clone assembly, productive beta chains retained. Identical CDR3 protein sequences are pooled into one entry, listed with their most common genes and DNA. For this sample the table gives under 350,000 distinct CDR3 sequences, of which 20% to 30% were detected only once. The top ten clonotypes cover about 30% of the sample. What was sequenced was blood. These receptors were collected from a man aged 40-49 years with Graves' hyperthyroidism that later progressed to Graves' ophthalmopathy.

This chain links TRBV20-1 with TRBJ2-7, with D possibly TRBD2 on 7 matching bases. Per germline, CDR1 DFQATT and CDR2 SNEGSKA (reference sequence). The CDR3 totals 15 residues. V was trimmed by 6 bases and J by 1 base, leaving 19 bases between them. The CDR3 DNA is TGCAGTGCCAACACGGGGGCGGGAGCATCCTACGAGCAGTACTTC. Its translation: CSANTGAGASYEQYF.

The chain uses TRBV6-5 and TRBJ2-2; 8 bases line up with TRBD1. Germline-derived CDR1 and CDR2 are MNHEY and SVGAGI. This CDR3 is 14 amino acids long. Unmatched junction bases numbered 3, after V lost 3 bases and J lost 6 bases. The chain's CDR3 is CASSYTGGPGELFF. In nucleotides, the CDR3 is TGTGCCAGCAGTTATACAGGGGGGCCCGGGGAGCTGTTTTTT.

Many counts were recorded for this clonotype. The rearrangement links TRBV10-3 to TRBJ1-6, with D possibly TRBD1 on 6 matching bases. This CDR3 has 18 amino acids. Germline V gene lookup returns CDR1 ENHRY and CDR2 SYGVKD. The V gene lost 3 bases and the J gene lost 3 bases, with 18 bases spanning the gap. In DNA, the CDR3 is TGTGCCATCAGTGAATTTAATGGGAGGACAGTCTATAATTCACCCCTCCACTTT. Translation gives CAISEFNGRTVYNSPLHF.

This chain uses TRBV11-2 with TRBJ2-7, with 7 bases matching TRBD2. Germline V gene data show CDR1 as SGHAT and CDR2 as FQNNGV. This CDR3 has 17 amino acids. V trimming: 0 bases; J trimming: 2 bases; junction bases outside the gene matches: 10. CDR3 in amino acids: CASSLESGTPLTYEQYF. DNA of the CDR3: TGTGCCAGCAGCTTAGAAAGCGGGACCCCTTTGACCTACGAGCAGTACTTC.

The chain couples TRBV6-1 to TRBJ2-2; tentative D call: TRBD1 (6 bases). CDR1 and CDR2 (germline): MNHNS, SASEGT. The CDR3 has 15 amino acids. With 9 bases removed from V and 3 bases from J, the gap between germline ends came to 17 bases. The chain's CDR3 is CASSRQGTYTGELFF. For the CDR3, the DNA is TGTGCCAGTTCCCGCCAGGGGACCTACACCGGGGAGCTGTTTTTT.

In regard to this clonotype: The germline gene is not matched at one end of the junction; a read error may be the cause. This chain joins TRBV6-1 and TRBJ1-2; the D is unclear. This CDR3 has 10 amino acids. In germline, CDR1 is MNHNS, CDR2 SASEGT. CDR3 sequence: CASSEAVNSF. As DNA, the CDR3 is TGTGCCAGCAGTGAAGCCGTAAACTCCTTC.

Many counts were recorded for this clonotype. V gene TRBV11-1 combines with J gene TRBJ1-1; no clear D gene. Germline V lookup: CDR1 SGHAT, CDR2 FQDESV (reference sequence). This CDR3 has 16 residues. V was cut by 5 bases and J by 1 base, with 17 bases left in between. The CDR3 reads CASSPRESRENTEAFF. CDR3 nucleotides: TGTGCCAGCAGCCCCCGGGAAAGCCGGGAGAACACTGAAGCTTTCTTT.

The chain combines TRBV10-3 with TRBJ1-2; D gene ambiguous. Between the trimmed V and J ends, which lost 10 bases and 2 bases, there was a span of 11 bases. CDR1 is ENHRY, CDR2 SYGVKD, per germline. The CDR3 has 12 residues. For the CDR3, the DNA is TGTGCCACTAATACAGAAAACTATGGCTACACCTTC. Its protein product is CATNTENYGYTF.

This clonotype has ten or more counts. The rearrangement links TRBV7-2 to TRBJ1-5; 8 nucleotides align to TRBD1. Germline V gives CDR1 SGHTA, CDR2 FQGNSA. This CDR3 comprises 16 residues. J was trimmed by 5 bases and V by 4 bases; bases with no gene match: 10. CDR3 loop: CASSSTMTGAHQPQHF. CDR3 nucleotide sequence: TGTGCCAGCAGCTCCACCATGACAGGGGCCCATCAGCCCCAGCATTTT.

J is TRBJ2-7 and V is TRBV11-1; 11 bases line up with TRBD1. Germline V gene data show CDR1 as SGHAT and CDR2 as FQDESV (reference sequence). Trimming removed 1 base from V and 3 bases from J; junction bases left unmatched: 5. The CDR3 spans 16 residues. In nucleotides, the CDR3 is TGTGCCAGCAGCTTAGGTGCGGGACAGGGGGACTACGAGCAGTACTTC. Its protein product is CASSLGAGQGDYEQYF.

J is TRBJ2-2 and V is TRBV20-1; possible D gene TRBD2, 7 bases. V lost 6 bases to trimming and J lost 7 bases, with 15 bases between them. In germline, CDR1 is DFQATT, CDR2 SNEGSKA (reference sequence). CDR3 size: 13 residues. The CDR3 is CSARREGVGELFF. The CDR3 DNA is TGCAGTGCCCGTAGGGAGGGGGTCGGGGAGCTGTTTTTT.

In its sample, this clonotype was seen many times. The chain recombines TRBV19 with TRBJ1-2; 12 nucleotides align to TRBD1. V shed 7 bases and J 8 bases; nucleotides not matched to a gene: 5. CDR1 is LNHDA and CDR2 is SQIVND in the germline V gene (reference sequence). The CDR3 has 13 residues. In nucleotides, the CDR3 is TGTGCCAGTACCCGGGACAGGGGGCTGGGCTACACCTTC. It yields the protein CASTRDRGLGYTF.

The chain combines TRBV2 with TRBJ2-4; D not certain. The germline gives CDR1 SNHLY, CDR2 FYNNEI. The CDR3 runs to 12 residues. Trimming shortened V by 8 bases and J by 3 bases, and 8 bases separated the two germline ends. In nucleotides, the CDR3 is TGTGCCAGCGGCGGCAGCAAAAACATTCAGTACTTC. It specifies CASGGSKNIQYF.

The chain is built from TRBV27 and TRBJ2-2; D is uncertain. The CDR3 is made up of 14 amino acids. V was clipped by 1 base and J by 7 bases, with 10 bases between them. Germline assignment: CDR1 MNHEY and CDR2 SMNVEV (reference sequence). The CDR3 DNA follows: TGTGCCAGCAGTTTATTGGGTCAAGGCGGGGAGCTGTTTTTT. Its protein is CASSLLGQGGELFF.

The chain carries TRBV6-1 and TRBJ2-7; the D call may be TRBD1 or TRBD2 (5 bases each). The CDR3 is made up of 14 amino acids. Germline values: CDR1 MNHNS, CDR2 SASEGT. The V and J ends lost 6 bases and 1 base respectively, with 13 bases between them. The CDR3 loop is CASRGPGLSYEQYF. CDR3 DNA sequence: TGTGCCAGCAGGGGACCGGGATTATCCTACGAGCAGTACTTC.

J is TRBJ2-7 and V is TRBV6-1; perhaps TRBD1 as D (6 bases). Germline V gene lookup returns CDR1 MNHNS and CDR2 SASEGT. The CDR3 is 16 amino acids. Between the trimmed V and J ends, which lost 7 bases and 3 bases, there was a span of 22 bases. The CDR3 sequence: CASTTPSGGPLYEQYF. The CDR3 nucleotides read TGTGCCAGCACTACACCCAGTGGGGGCCCCCTCTACGAGCAGTACTTC.

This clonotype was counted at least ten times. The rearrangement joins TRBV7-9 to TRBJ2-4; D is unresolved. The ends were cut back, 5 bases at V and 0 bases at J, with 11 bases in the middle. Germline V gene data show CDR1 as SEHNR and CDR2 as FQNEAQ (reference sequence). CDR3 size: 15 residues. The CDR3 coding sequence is TGTGCCAGCAGCACCCGATCCTTAGCCAAAAACATTCAGTACTTC. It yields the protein CASSTRSLAKNIQYF.

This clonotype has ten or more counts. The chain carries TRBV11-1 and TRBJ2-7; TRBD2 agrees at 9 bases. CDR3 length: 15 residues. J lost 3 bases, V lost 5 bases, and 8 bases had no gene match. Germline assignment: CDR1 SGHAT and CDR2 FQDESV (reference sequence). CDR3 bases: TGTGCCAGCAGCCCCCAGACTAGCGGTGACTACGAGCAGTACTTC. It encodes CASSPQTSGDYEQYF.

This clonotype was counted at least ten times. The CDR3 protein is CASSFRLAGDYEQYF. CDR3 in DNA: TGCGCCAGCAGCTTTAGACTAGCGGGAGACTACGAGCAGTACTTC. The chain recombines TRBV5-1 with TRBJ2-7; 12 bases align to TRBD2. CDR1 and CDR2 (germline): SGHRS, YFSETQ. The CDR3 is 15 residues long. The V and J ends lost 2 bases and 3 bases, in that order; junction bases with no gene match: 3.

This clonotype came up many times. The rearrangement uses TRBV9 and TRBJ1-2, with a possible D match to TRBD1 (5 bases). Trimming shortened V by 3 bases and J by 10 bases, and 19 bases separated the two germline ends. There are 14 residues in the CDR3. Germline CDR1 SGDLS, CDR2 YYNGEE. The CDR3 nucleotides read TGTGCCAGCAGCGCCGACGGGGCTGCTATGGACTACACCTTC. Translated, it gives CASSADGAAMDYTF.

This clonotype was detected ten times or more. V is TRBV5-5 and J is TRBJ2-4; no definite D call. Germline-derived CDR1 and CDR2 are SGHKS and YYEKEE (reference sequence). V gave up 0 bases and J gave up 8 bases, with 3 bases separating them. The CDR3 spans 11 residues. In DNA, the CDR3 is TGTGCCAGCAGCTTGGGGTACATTCAGTACTTC. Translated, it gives CASSLGYIQYF.

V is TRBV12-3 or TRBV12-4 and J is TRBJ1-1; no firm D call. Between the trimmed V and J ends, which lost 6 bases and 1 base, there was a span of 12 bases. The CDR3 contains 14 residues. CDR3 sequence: CASSGVTTNTEAFF. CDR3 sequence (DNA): TGTGCCAGCAGCGGTGTGACCACGAACACTGAAGCTTTCTTT.